The TCR beta chain described here comes from a study of T cells expressing NK-cell markers. Whole-study context: Sorted CD3+CD56-NKG2C+, CD3+CD56+NKG2C- and CD3+CD56+NKG2C+ T cells were the source of the TCR beta repertoires.

For this clonotype: The antigen is unknown.

5'RACE template switching with UMIs generated TCR beta cDNA. TCRdb reprocessed the 5' RACE reads and keeps a single row for each CDR3 protein, giving no DNA. Recorded for this sample: 550,000 or so distinct CDR3 sequences. This CDR3 is 11 amino acids long. The germline V gene has CDR1 MNHEY and CDR2 SVGAGI. Findings and limits, study-wide: A handful of donors likewise had their CD3+CD56-NKG2C+ fraction led by these clonotypes.

This clonotype originated in a man in his late teens or twenties in good health. The V call is TRBV6-5, the J call TRBJ2-4. Sequenced material: blood T cells: a sorted CD56 or NKG2C T cell subset, CD4+ or CD8+ T cells, or bulk PBMC T cells (not recorded which). The CDR3 spells CASSYSGVTYF.